One sample yielded the 27 T cell receptor beta chains listed below, sequenced in a study of radiotherapy plus CTLA-4 blockade in lung cancer (dated by TCRdb to 2016 to 2018). Receptors were amplified or captured by the immunoSEQ multiplex PCR assay. TCRdb obtained this table from immuneACCESS and retained in-frame rearrangements with V and J assigned. These tables miss some clones; where compared with another copy, unresolved V genes account for less than half of the shortfall, and the remainder is unexplained. The sample table records about 88,000 clones; about two thirds of these occur just once. Roughly 13% of the sample goes to the ten largest clones. Sequencing was performed on peripheral blood, taken from a patient treated with radiotherapy plus ipilimumab. Receptors originate from a human donor with non-small cell lung cancer that progressed on radiotherapy plus ipilimumab.

This clone was found a few times. V and J are TRBV4-1 and TRBJ2-7, with TRBD1 matching 8 bases. CDR1 MGHRA and CDR2 YSYEKL come from the germline V gene. V lost 4 bases, J lost 3 bases, and 5 bases stayed unmatched. The CDR3 runs to 14 residues. The CDR3 sequence: CASSRGQGGYEQYF. CDR3 coding DNA: TGCGCCAGCAGCCGTGGACAGGGCGGCTACGAGCAGTACTTC.

This clone has a handful of counts. Other DNA sequences of this sample code for an identical CDR3. This rearrangement joins TRBV5-1 to TRBJ1-5, with D possibly matching TRBD1 (5 bases). Trimming removed 0 bases at V and 5 bases at J, with 12 bases between. Germline assignment: CDR1 SGHRS and CDR2 YFSETQ. The CDR3 contains 15 residues. This chain's CDR3 is CASSLGLGEYQPQHF. CDR3 DNA: TGCGCCAGCAGCTTGGGTTTAGGGGAATATCAGCCCCAGCATTTT. The variable domain in full, completed from reference TRBV5-1 and TRBJ1-5, reads KAGVTQTPRYLIKTRGQQVTLSCSPISGHRSVSWYQQTPGQGLQFLFEYFSETQRNKGNFPGRFSGRQFSNSRSEMNVSTLELGDSALYLCASSLGLGEYQPQHFGDGTRLSIL.

The chain couples TRBV10-1 to TRBJ1-2; TRBD1 might be the D (6 bases). CDR1 is WNHNN and CDR2 is SYGVQD in the germline V gene (reference sequence). The CDR3 runs 12 residues. The V end was cut by 6 bases, the J end by 8 bases, with 13 bases between. CDR3 nucleotide sequence: TGCGCCAGCAGGGACACAGGGCAAGGCTACACCTTC. As protein: CASRDTGQGYTF.

The rearrangement uses TRBV7-8 and TRBJ1-1, with TRBD1 matching 8 bases. The length of the CDR3 is 14 residues. CDR1 is SGHVS and CDR2 is FQNEAQ in the germline V gene. With 5 bases clipped from V and 1 base from J, the junction kept 3 bases outside the gene matches. In DNA form, the CDR3 reads TGTGCCAGCAGCAGGGGACAGGCGAACACTGAAGCTTTCTTT. Its translation is CASSRGQANTEAFF.

CDR3 nucleotides: TGCGCCAGCAGTAACCAAGGGGCGGATGAGCAGTTCTTC. This codes for CASSNQGADEQFF. The rearrangement uses TRBV5-1 and TRBJ2-1, with D tentatively TRBD1 (5 bases). Trimming cost V 5 bases and J 8 bases, with 14 bases left between them. Germline values: CDR1 SGHRS, CDR2 YFSETQ. The CDR3 runs 13 residues. Looking up the rest from reference TRBV5-1 and TRBJ2-1 gives the full variable domain: KAGVTQTPRYLIKTRGQQVTLSCSPISGHRSVSWYQQTPGQGLQFLFEYFSETQRNKGNFPGRFSGRQFSNSRSEMNVSTLELGDSALYLCASSNQGADEQFFGPGTRLTVL.

This clone was seen just once. This sequence joins TRBV30 and TRBJ1-5; 8 nucleotides match TRBD1. The junction had 7 bases not matched to a gene; V was cut back by 5 bases and J by 4 bases. Germline-derived CDR1 and CDR2 are GTSNPN and SVGIG (reference sequence). CDR3 length equals 14 residues. DNA of the CDR3: TGTGCCTGGGACAGGGGAGACGGGAATCAGCCCCAGCATTTT. Encoded protein: CAWDRGDGNQPQHF.

This rearrangement joins TRBV2 to TRBJ1-2; no reliable D call. The germline CDR1 and CDR2 sequences are SNHLY and FYNNEI. Trimming left V 1 base short and J 8 bases short, with 14 bases between. The CDR3 is 14 amino acids. The CDR3 nucleotides read TGTGCCAGCAGTGAAGAACAGAGAGCGGGGGGCTACACCTTC. Its protein is CASSEEQRAGGYTF.

The CDR3 here is CASSRKTGGVETQYF. CDR3 in DNA: TGTGCCAGCAGCCGCAAAACAGGGGGAGTGGAGACCCAGTACTTC. V usage is TRBV11-1 and J usage is TRBJ2-5, with 8 bases fitting TRBD1. The V and J ends lost 5 bases and 5 bases, in that order; junction bases with no gene match: 10. The CDR3 totals 15 residues. CDR1 and CDR2 from the germline V gene are SGHAT and FQDESV (reference sequence).

This clone was seen repeatedly, ten times or more. The rearrangement uses TRBV15 and TRBJ2-1; possibly TRBD2 for D (5 bases). V lost 0 bases, J lost 8 bases, and 11 bases lay in between. In germline, CDR1 is LNHNV, CDR2 YYDKDF (reference sequence). The CDR3 runs to 14 residues. This CDR3 reads CATSRDLAGDEQFF. CDR3 DNA sequence: TGTGCCACCAGCAGAGATCTAGCCGGGGATGAGCAGTTCTTC. The full variable domain, rest sourced from reference TRBV15 and TRBJ2-1, is DAMVIQNPRYQVTQFGKPVTLSCSQTLNHNVMYWYQQKSSQAPKLLFHYYDKDFNNEADTPDNFQSRRPNTSFCFLDIRSPGLGDTAMYLCATSRDLAGDEQFFGPGTRLTVL.

For the CDR3, the DNA is TGCGCCAGCAGCCCAGCCGGACAGGCGAGAAATCAGCCCCAGCATTTT. Amino acid sequence: CASSPAGQARNQPQHF. The rearrangement uses TRBV4-1 and TRBJ1-5; 7 nucleotides line up with TRBD1. V was pared by 4 bases and J by 4 bases, with 10 bases of the junction left unmatched. The germline V gene has CDR1 MGHRA and CDR2 YSYEKL. This CDR3 has 16 residues.

This clone was seen more than once but under ten times. The chain recombines TRBV18 with TRBJ2-3; the D gene is possibly TRBD2 (5 bases). The CDR3 contains 15 residues. Looked up from germline, CDR1 is KGHSH and CDR2 is LQKENI. Trimming left V 2 bases short and J 1 base short, with 10 bases between. CDR3 bases: TGTGCCAGCTCACCAGTAGCGTTGGGCACAGATACGCAGTATTTT. Amino acid sequence: CASSPVALGTDTQYF.

This rearrangement joins TRBV4-1 to TRBJ2-5, with D tentatively TRBD1 (7 bases). Germline V gives CDR1 MGHRA, CDR2 YSYEKL. The CDR3 consists of 13 residues. The V gene lost 8 bases and the J gene lost 7 bases, with 17 bases spanning the gap. The CDR3 region has the DNA TGCGCCAGCCGGGACAGCCGGGGAGGGACCCAGTACTTC. Residues: CASRDSRGGTQYF.

This rearrangement joins TRBV5-8 to TRBJ1-5; D unclear. The CDR3 covers 11 residues. Germline loops: CDR1 SGHTS, CDR2 YDEGEE. Trimming stripped 4 bases from V and 4 bases from J, with 3 bases between. CDR3 sequence (DNA): TGTGCCAGCAGCGCGAATCAGCCCCAGCATTTT. Protein sequence: CASSANQPQHF.

The chain is built from TRBV27 and TRBJ2-3; D unresolved. Germline V CDR1 and CDR2: MNHEY, SMNVEV (reference sequence). The length of the CDR3 is 12 residues. The V gene lost 4 bases and the J gene lost 4 bases, with 6 bases spanning the gap. The CDR3, as DNA: TGTGCCAGCAGTTACGGGCCAGATACGCAGTATTTT. Residues: CASSYGPDTQYF.

This clone appeared once. The same CDR3 is also encoded by other DNA sequences in this sample. In nucleotides, the CDR3 is TGTGCCAGCAGCGTAGGGGGACTAGGCACAGATACGCAGTATTTT. Residues: CASSVGGLGTDTQYF. The chain combines TRBV9 with TRBJ2-3, with 8 bases that match TRBD2. This CDR3 spans 15 amino acids. V lost 0 bases to trimming and J lost 1 base; unmatched junction nucleotides: 1. Per germline, CDR1 SGDLS and CDR2 YYNGEE.

With respect to this clone: The same CDR3 is also encoded by other DNA sequences in this sample. V gene TRBV11-1 combines with J gene TRBJ1-1; D ambiguous. This CDR3 is built from 12 residues. The V end was cut by 5 bases, the J end by 11 bases, with 15 bases between. CDR1 is SGHAT and CDR2 is FQDESV in the germline V gene (reference sequence). The CDR3: CASSLGGVRAFF. The CDR3 bases are TGTGCCAGCAGCCTGGGTGGGGTGCGGGCTTTCTTT.

V usage is TRBV6-6 and J usage is TRBJ2-2, with 7 bases identical to TRBD2. Germline V gene sequence: CDR1 MNHNY, CDR2 SVGAGI (reference sequence). V lost 8 bases, J lost 0 bases, and 3 bases stayed unmatched. This CDR3 has 14 residues. In DNA form, the CDR3 reads TGTGCCAGCGGGCGGGGGACGAACACCGGGGAGCTGTTTTTT. Translating gives CASGRGTNTGELFF.

The chain carries TRBV7-8 and TRBJ2-3; possibly TRBD2 for D (7 bases). The CDR3 has 16 residues. With 1 base removed from V and 0 bases from J, the gap between germline ends came to 11 bases. Germline CDR1 and CDR2: SGHVS and FQNEAQ. CDR3 in amino acids: CASSLGGGGSTDTQYF. In DNA form, the CDR3 reads TGTGCCAGCAGCTTAGGGGGCGGGGGCAGCACAGATACGCAGTATTTT.

The chain has TRBV30 and TRBJ2-2, with 8 bases fitting TRBD1. The length of the CDR3 is 13 residues. CDR1 is GTSNPN and CDR2 is SVGIG in the germline V gene (reference sequence). The V and J ends lost 0 bases and 9 bases, in that order; junction bases with no gene match: 3. The CDR3 sequence is CAWSVQGARELFF. DNA for the CDR3: TGTGCCTGGAGTGTTCAGGGGGCAAGGGAGCTGTTTTTT.

V usage is TRBV6-1 and J usage is TRBJ1-5, with D maybe TRBD1 (5 bases). The V gene's germline CDR1 is MNHNS and CDR2 SASEGT. The CDR3 spans 14 residues. The V end was cut by 4 bases, the J end by 3 bases, with 10 bases between. The CDR3 protein is CASSVGGANQPQHF. In nucleotides, the CDR3 is TGTGCCAGCAGTGTTGGAGGGGCCAATCAGCCCCAGCATTTT.

The chain employs TRBV5-1 and TRBJ2-2, with 12 bases aligning to TRBD2. The CDR3 is made up of 18 amino acids. The V and J ends lost 4 bases and 3 bases, in that order; junction bases with no gene match: 10. CDR1 and CDR2 from the germline V gene are SGHRS and YFSETQ. DNA of the CDR3: TGCGCCAGCAGCCCAATCCCTAGACTAGCGGGAGACACCGGGGAGCTGTTTTTT. Protein: CASSPIPRLAGDTGELFF.

The count of this clone is one. This sequence joins TRBV14 and TRBJ2-7; D unclear. The germline V gene has CDR1 SGHDN and CDR2 FVKESK. The CDR3 has 14 residues. With 6 bases removed from V and 0 bases from J, the gap between germline ends came to 12 bases. The CDR3 spells CASSGLSNSYEQYF. The CDR3 nucleotides read TGTGCCAGCAGTGGGCTTTCAAACTCCTACGAGCAGTACTTC.

The rearrangement uses TRBV6-5 and TRBJ2-4; D possibly corresponds to TRBD2 (6 bases). This CDR3 comprises 12 residues. Looked up from germline, CDR1 is MNHEY and CDR2 is SVGAGI. V lost 7 bases and J lost 5, with 9 bases in between. The CDR3 region is CASMGGENIQYF. The CDR3, as DNA: TGTGCCAGCATGGGGGGTGAAAACATTCAGTACTTC.

The V and J genes are TRBV6-5 and TRBJ2-1, with TRBD1 identical over 7 bases. This CDR3 has 13 residues. Per the germline V gene, CDR1 is MNHEY and CDR2 is SVGAGI. The trim removed 7 bases at V and 4 bases at J, leaving 4 bases unmatched. For the CDR3, the DNA is TGTGCCAGCACACCGGGACAGTACAATGAGCAGTTCTTC. Protein: CASTPGQYNEQFF.

The V gene is TRBV27, the J gene TRBJ2-4; 9 positions match TRBD1. CDR1 is MNHEY and CDR2 is SMNVEV in the germline V gene (reference sequence). The J segment lost 4 bases and the V segment lost 5 bases, leaving 12 bases of the junction unmatched. The CDR3 runs to 17 residues. CDR3 sequence reads: CASSNSPGQGLKNIQYF. CDR3 bases: TGTGCCAGCAGTAACTCCCCGGGACAGGGACTGAAAAACATTCAGTACTTC.

The chain couples TRBV10-1 to TRBJ1-3, with unresolved D. The CDR3 runs to 15 residues. Between the trimmed V and J ends, which lost 0 bases and 11 bases, there was a span of 17 bases. Germline V CDR1 and CDR2: WNHNN, SYGVQD (reference sequence). The CDR3 protein is CASSESKDRRLPIYF. The CDR3 DNA is TGCGCCAGCAGTGAGTCTAAGGACCGCCGATTACCCATATATTTT.

The chain has TRBV10-2 and TRBJ2-7, with TRBD2 matching 9 bases. V lost 5 bases, J lost 3 bases, and 2 bases stayed unmatched. The CDR3 loop spans 13 amino acids. Germline loops: CDR1 WSHSY, CDR2 SAAADI. In DNA, the CDR3 is TGCGCCAGCAGTCCGACTAGCGGCTACGAGCAGTACTTC. Translation gives CASSPTSGYEQYF.